A single sample is the source of the 30 T cell receptor beta chains below, sequenced in a study of T cells and Merkel cell carcinoma outcomes. This table comes from immunoSEQ multiplex PCR, and its TCRdb copy is limited to in-frame clones, with some not included. The sample carries about 15,000 clones, about 87% recorded once. The sequenced sample was tumor tissue from Merkel cell carcinoma. The receptors originated from a human donor with Merkel cell carcinoma.

J is TRBJ1-2 and V is TRBV6-5; maybe TRBD1 (5 bases). The CDR3 consists of 13 residues. Per germline, CDR1 MNHEY and CDR2 SVGAGI. With 4 bases removed from V and 6 bases from J, the gap between germline ends came to 12 bases. As DNA, the CDR3 is TGTGCCAGCAGTTCACTGAGGGGCCATGGCTACACCTTC. Protein product: CASSSLRGHGYTF.

CDR3: CASSPASGSRSYNEQFF. The CDR3 bases are TGCGCCAGCAGCCCCGCGAGCGGGAGTAGGTCCTACAATGAGCAGTTCTTC. J is TRBJ2-1 and V is TRBV5-1; 8 bases match TRBD2. The CDR3 has 17 residues. J was trimmed by 1 base and V by 4 bases; bases with no gene match: 10. Looked up from germline, CDR1 is SGHRS and CDR2 is YFSETQ.

The V and J genes are TRBV5-6 and TRBJ1-2; 10 bases fit TRBD1. The CDR3 covers 15 residues. V shed 4 bases and J 8 bases; nucleotides not matched to a gene: 11. Germline values: CDR1 SGHDT, CDR2 YYEEEE. The CDR3 sequence: CASSIPTGGIGGYTF. The CDR3 coding sequence is TGTGCCAGCAGCATACCGACAGGGGGCATAGGAGGCTACACCTTC.

The chain is built from TRBV2 and TRBJ2-3; D is possibly TRBD2 (5 bases). The CDR3 spans 15 residues. Germline CDR1 SNHLY, CDR2 FYNNEI. V was clipped by 7 bases and J by 2 bases, with 16 bases between them. The CDR3 region has the DNA TGTGCCAGCAATAAGGAGCAGAGGGTCACAGATACGCAGTATTTT. This sequence encodes CASNKEQRVTDTQYF.

This rearrangement joins TRBV30 to TRBJ1-1; 8 bases map to TRBD1. Germline V gene sequence: CDR1 GTSNPN, CDR2 SVGIG (reference sequence). The trim removed 3 bases at V and 5 bases at J, leaving 8 bases unmatched. The CDR3 is 14 residues long. Here the CDR3 reads CAWRPDRAGTEAFF. The DNA for the CDR3 is TGTGCCTGGAGACCGGACAGGGCCGGGACTGAAGCTTTCTTT.

The chain combines TRBV29-1 with TRBJ2-7; TRBD1 aligns across 8 bases. V shed 6 bases and J 3 bases; nucleotides not matched to a gene: 4. The CDR3 sequence is 12 residues long. Germline assignment: CDR1 SQVTM and CDR2 ANQGSEA. This CDR3 is CSVGQVSYEQYF. The CDR3 bases are TGCAGCGTGGGACAGGTCAGCTACGAGCAGTACTTC.

This clone has a single count. V gene TRBV5-1 combines with J gene TRBJ2-5; tentatively, D is TRBD2 (6 bases). Trimming took 1 base from V and 5 from J, leaving 15 bases between them. Germline V gives CDR1 SGHRS, CDR2 YFSETQ. The CDR3 loop spans 15 amino acids. CDR3 protein: CASSLNGRKEETQYF. In nucleotides, the CDR3 is TGCGCCAGCAGCTTGAACGGGAGAAAGGAGGAGACCCAGTACTTC.

This chain connects TRBV11-2 to TRBJ2-3; no reliable D call. This CDR3 contains 14 residues. Trimming cost V 5 bases and J 0 bases, with 9 bases left between them. The germline gives CDR1 SGHAT, CDR2 FQNNGV. The CDR3 nucleotides are TGTGCCAGCAGCCACCCGGAAAGCACAGATACGCAGTATTTT. Translated: CASSHPESTDTQYF.

In DNA, the CDR3 is TGTGCCAGCAGCGTAACCGGGACAACGGGCGAAAAACTGTTTTTT. Translated: CASSVTGTTGEKLFF. The rearrangement uses TRBV9 and TRBJ1-4, with D possibly TRBD1 on 6 matching bases. V was clipped by 1 base and J by 8 bases, with 15 bases between them. This CDR3 is built from 15 residues. CDR1 is SGDLS and CDR2 is YYNGEE in the germline V gene.

This clone was observed a single time. The V call is TRBV18, the J call TRBJ1-2, with D possibly TRBD1 on 5 matching bases. The CDR3 is made up of 15 amino acids. The V end was cut by 0 bases, the J end by 6 bases, with 14 bases between. The V gene's germline CDR1 is KGHSH and CDR2 LQKENI. CDR3 in DNA: TGTGCCAGCTCACCACCGAAGGGGACGGGTGATGGCTACACCTTC. The encoded protein is CASSPPKGTGDGYTF.

V is TRBV4-2 and J is TRBJ2-1; possibly TRBD2 for D (8 bases). The CDR3 runs 15 residues. V lost 4 bases and J 2 bases, leaving 12 bases between the germline ends. Germline V gene sequence: CDR1 LGHNA, CDR2 YNFKEQ. The CDR3 spells CASSPGGTAYNEQFF. The DNA for the CDR3 is TGTGCCAGCAGCCCGGGGGGGACAGCCTACAATGAGCAGTTCTTC.

The chain joins TRBV19 to TRBJ1-3, with D unresolved. Germline values: CDR1 LNHDA, CDR2 SQIVND (reference sequence). The V end was cut by 9 bases, the J end by 0 bases, with 12 bases between. The CDR3 length is 14 residues. The CDR3 sequence: CASKKGNSGNTIYF. CDR3 coding DNA: TGTGCCAGCAAAAAGGGTAACTCTGGAAACACCATATATTTT.

The rearrangement uses TRBV9 and TRBJ2-7; D is perhaps TRBD1 or TRBD2 (5 bases each). This CDR3 comprises 15 residues. V was pared by 0 bases and J by 0 bases, with 10 bases between. Germline V CDR1 and CDR2: SGDLS, YYNGEE. CDR3 residues: CASSVGGASSYEQYF. CDR3 bases: TGTGCCAGCAGCGTAGGAGGGGCCAGCTCCTACGAGCAGTACTTC.

The V and J genes are TRBV27 and TRBJ2-7; no clear D. Trimming shortened V by 3 bases and J by 2 bases, and 8 bases separated the two germline ends. The CDR3 spans 13 residues. Germline CDR1 MNHEY, CDR2 SMNVEV (reference sequence). The CDR3 sequence: CASSFNSPYEQYF. The CDR3 DNA sequence: TGTGCCAGCAGTTTTAACAGCCCCTACGAGCAGTACTTC.

The gene calls are TRBV5-6 and TRBJ1-4; 8 positions match TRBD1. Trimming cost V 2 bases and J 5 bases; bases outside gene matches: 17. Germline V gene data show CDR1 as SGHDT and CDR2 as YYEEEE. This CDR3 has 19 residues. In nucleotides, the CDR3 is TGTGCCAGCAGCTTTGGGGGCAGGGGGCCTATTAGCCCCAATGAAAAACTGTTTTTT. It is translated as CASSFGGRGPISPNEKLFF.

This chain uses TRBV10-2 with TRBJ2-1; D is perhaps TRBD2 (5 bases). Trimming removed 11 bases from V and 10 bases from J, with 15 bases in between. Looked up from germline, CDR1 is WSHSY and CDR2 is SAAADI. The CDR3 extends over 11 amino acids. CDR3 nucleotides: TGCGCCGTCGCGGCAGAGCGGGAGCAGTTCTTC. The encoded protein is CAVAAEREQFF.

This chain connects TRBV5-1 to TRBJ1-2; D gene uncertain. The V and J ends lost 4 bases and 4 bases respectively, with 8 bases between them. CDR1 is SGHRS, CDR2 YFSETQ, per germline. The CDR3 sequence is 12 residues long. This chain's CDR3 is CASSPEGYGYTF. CDR3 DNA: TGCGCCAGCAGCCCTGAGGGCTATGGCTACACCTTC.

V gene TRBV4-1 combines with J gene TRBJ1-1; unclear D gene. The CDR3 totals 15 residues. Germline CDR1 and CDR2: MGHRA and YSYEKL. Trimming shortened V by 4 bases and J by 0 bases, and 12 bases separated the two germline ends. The CDR3 DNA reads as TGCGCCAGCAGCCTACCTCTAAGAATGAACACTGAAGCTTTCTTT. This codes for CASSLPLRMNTEAFF.

This chain links TRBV5-1 with TRBJ2-3; D is unclear. Trimming stripped 4 bases from V and 11 bases from J, with 23 bases between. This CDR3 is built from 15 residues. Germline CDR1 is SGHRS and CDR2 is YFSETQ. This CDR3 reads CASSPNTRALEGQYF. Here the CDR3 DNA reads TGCGCCAGCAGCCCAAATACTCGGGCCTTAGAAGGGCAGTATTTT.

Points on this clone: At one of its ends the junction is not consistent with the germline gene, which may arise from a read error. The rearrangement joins TRBV7-2 to TRBJ2-3; D may be TRBD2 (6 bases). CDR1 and CDR2 (germline): SGHTA, FQGNSA. The CDR3 has 15 residues. The CDR3 loop is CASSLAGLSTDMQYF. CDR3 bases: TGTGCCAGCAGCTTAGCGGGACTGTCCACAGATATGCAGTATTTT.

The V and J genes are TRBV4-1 and TRBJ2-7, with TRBD1 as a possible D gene (6 bases). The germline V gene encodes CDR1 MGHRA and CDR2 YSYEKL. V was pared by 5 bases and J by 0 bases, with 11 bases between. The CDR3 has 14 amino acids. The CDR3 DNA sequence: TGCGCCAGCAGCTTGGCAGGGGCCTCCTACGAGCAGTACTTC. Amino acid sequence: CASSLAGASYEQYF.

The chain recombines TRBV7-2 with TRBJ2-1, with D unclear. The CDR3 spans 11 residues. Germline V gives CDR1 SGHTA, CDR2 FQGNSA. Trimming took 3 bases from V and 15 from J, leaving 12 bases between them. The CDR3 loop reads CASSFRSDWFF. The CDR3 region has the DNA TGTGCCAGCAGCTTCCGTTCTGATTGGTTCTTC.

The chain has TRBV9 and TRBJ2-3; tentative D call: TRBD2 (5 bases). The CDR3 covers 14 residues. Per germline, CDR1 SGDLS and CDR2 YYNGEE. The V and J ends lost 4 bases and 0 bases respectively, with 9 bases between them. The CDR3 is CASSPGISTDTQYF. The CDR3 DNA sequence: TGTGCCAGCAGCCCCGGGATTAGCACAGATACGCAGTATTTT.

This sequence joins TRBV30 and TRBJ1-2; D not certain. Germline V gene sequence: CDR1 GTSNPN, CDR2 SVGIG (reference sequence). Trimming pared 1 base from V and 6 bases from J, leaving 9 bases between. This CDR3 has 12 residues. CDR3 loop: CAWSEWENGYTF. CDR3 bases: TGTGCCTGGAGTGAATGGGAGAATGGCTACACCTTC.

A few counts support this clone. Other nucleotide sequences in the sample specify the same CDR3. The chain recombines TRBV5-1 with TRBJ2-3; TRBD2 matches at 13 bases. The germline gives CDR1 SGHRS, CDR2 YFSETQ. J gave up 1 base and V 4 bases, and 3 bases lay outside the gene matches. There are 16 residues in the CDR3. CDR3 region: CASSPGTSGGTDTQYF. Here the CDR3 DNA reads TGCGCCAGCAGCCCCGGGACTAGCGGGGGCACAGATACGCAGTATTTT.

The chain links TRBV4-2 to TRBJ2-3; D is unclear. The germline V gene encodes CDR1 LGHNA and CDR2 YNFKEQ. The germline V and J ends were trimmed by 1 base and 4 bases, with 12 bases remaining between them. There are 15 residues in the CDR3. The CDR3 spells CASSQGPLDPDTQYF. DNA of the CDR3: TGTGCCAGCAGCCAAGGCCCCTTGGACCCAGATACGCAGTATTTT.

This chain joins TRBV6-5 and TRBJ1-1, with D unclear. CDR1 is MNHEY, CDR2 SVGAGI, per germline. This CDR3 region has 13 residues. Trimming removed 7 bases at V and 2 bases at J, with 11 bases between. The CDR3 region has the DNA TGTGCCAGCACTACACCGGGCAACACTGAAGCTTTCTTT. It is translated as CASTTPGNTEAFF.

The J gene is TRBJ2-5, the V gene TRBV27, with D maybe TRBD2 (5 bases). Germline-derived CDR1 and CDR2 are MNHEY and SMNVEV (reference sequence). The CDR3 is 15 residues long. V dropped 2 bases and J dropped 1 base, with 11 bases sitting between them. The CDR3 DNA is TGTGCCAGCAGTTTACTACCCGGGGTCCAAGAGACCCAGTACTTC. It codes for CASSLLPGVQETQYF.

The chain carries TRBV6-5 and TRBJ2-5, with D tentatively TRBD2 (6 bases). The CDR3 covers 13 residues. CDR1 is MNHEY and CDR2 is SVGAGI in the germline V gene. V was clipped by 8 bases and J by 0 bases, with 10 bases between them. The CDR3 here is CASSDYYQETQYF. The CDR3 DNA follows: TGTGCCAGCTCGGACTATTACCAAGAGACCCAGTACTTC.

CDR3 sequence (DNA): TGCGCCAGCAGCCAACCGGGGACAGGGAGAGGTGGCTACACCTTC. The encoded protein is CASSQPGTGRGGYTF. The chain combines TRBV4-1 with TRBJ1-2; 9 nucleotides agree with TRBD1. Unmatched junction bases numbered 8, after V lost 2 bases and J lost 7 bases. Germline V gene data show CDR1 as MGHRA and CDR2 as YSYEKL. The CDR3 length is 15 residues.